This TCR beta chain was captured by sequencing in a study of T-cell memory formation after mild COVID-19. Study information: Clusters were largely donor specific.

Overall study results and limits: Clones that contracted from day 15 to 85 were balanced CD4/CD8, while later expanders leaned CD4+. In pre-infection memory, a portion of responding clones appeared, which suggested that cross-reactive memory joined.

Each CDR3 protein gets one entry after TCRdb re-called the 5' RACE reads with MiXCR. The sample consists of 450,000 or so distinct CDR3 sequences, 20% of them appearing once. This clonotype was picked up a small number of times. Its antigen is as yet unknown. Trimming cost V 5 bases and J 2 bases, with 13 bases left between them. Germline loops: CDR1 MDHEN, CDR2 SYDVKM. The CDR3 covers 14 residues. The genes are TRBV28 and TRBJ2-7; D possibly corresponds to TRBD2 (5 bases). This clonotype originated in an adult woman who had mild COVID-19 (a few samples of this study predate the infection). Cell type and time point are not known. The sequencing sample was made of PBMCs or a T cell subset sorted from them (not recorded which). CDR3 protein: CASSLRTAAYEQYF. CDR3 DNA sequence: TGTGCCAGCAGTCTCCGGACTGCCGCCTACGAGCAGTACTTC. Drawing the rest from reference TRBV28 and TRBJ2-7, the complete variable domain is DVKVTQSSRYLVKRTGEKVFLECVQDMDHENMFWYRQDPGLGLRLIYFSYDVKMKEKGDIPEGYSVSREKKERFSLILESASTNQTSMYLCASSLRTAAYEQYFGPGTRLTVT.